This T cell receptor (beta chain) was profiled in a study of blood T cell repertoires in COVID-19. Overall study: Samples taken during acute and convalescent COVID-19 were collected in the United States, Italy and Spain.

V shed 4 bases, J shed 4 bases, and the junction held 2 bases outside the gene matches. The CDR3 extends over 14 amino acids. The germline gives CDR1 MGHRA, CDR2 YSYEKL. This clone was observed a handful of times. Allocation to cohorts depended on clinical history reported by the participants. Some clones are missing from TCRdb's copy, which holds only in-frame ones; the method was immunoSEQ multiplex PCR. The sample has fewer than 400,000 clones; about 86% are singletons. The rearrangement uses TRBV4-1 and TRBJ1-5; 9 bases match TRBD1. Sequenced material: PBMCs or T cells enriched from blood (not recorded which). The TCR originated in a woman aged 45 to 65 who had recovered from COVID-19. CDR3 amino acids: CASSPDRGNQPQHF. CDR3 nucleotides: TGCGCCAGCAGCCCCGACAGGGGGAATCAGCCCCAGCATTTT.